This TCR beta chain emerged from a study of cytomegalovirus exposure and HLA in healthy donors. About the research overall: In a previous analysis, about 100 million unique TCR beta sequences were found from some 180 million T cells.

General study results and limits: Reports state that TCR beta sequences accurately predicted most subjects' HLA-A and HLA-B alleles.

The study ran its PCR with 60 Vbeta and 13 Jbeta primers. Profiling relied on immunoSEQ multiplex PCR, and the TCRdb table lists in-frame clones only, not all of them. The repertoire has about 160,000 clones, 84% of them found once; the top ten carry around 0.96%. As for this clone: Antigen: not known.

CDR1 SNHLY and CDR2 FYNNEI come from the germline V gene. The CDR3 totals 17 residues. Trimming left V 3 bases short and J 0 bases short, with 15 bases between. Sequences were obtained from PBMCs. This TCR derives from a man younger than 40 in good health and CMV-seronegative. This chain uses TRBV2 with TRBJ1-3; D is perhaps TRBD1 (6 bases). The CDR3 coding sequence is TGTGCCAGCAGTGATCGTCGGGGGGCTAGCTCTGGAAACACCATATATTTT. Protein sequence: CASSDRRGASSGNTIYF.